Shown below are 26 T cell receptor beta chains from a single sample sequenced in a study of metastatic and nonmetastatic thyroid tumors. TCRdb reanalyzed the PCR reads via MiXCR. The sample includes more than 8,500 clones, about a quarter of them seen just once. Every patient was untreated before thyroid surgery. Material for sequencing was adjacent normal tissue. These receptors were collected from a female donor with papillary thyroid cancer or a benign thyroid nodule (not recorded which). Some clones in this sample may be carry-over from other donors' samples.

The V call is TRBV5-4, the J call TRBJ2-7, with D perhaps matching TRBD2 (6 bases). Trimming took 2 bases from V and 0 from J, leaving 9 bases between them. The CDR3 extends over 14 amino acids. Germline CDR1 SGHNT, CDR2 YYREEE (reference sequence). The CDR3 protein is CASSFGGSSYEQYF. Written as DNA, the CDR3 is TGTGCCAGCAGCTTTGGGGGGAGCTCCTACGAGCAGTACTTC.

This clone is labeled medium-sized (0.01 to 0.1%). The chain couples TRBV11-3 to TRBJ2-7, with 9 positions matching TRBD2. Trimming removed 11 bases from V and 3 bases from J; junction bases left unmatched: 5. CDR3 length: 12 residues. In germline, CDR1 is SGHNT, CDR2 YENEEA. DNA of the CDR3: TGTGCCCGGGGCGGGAGGGACTACGAGCAGTACTTC. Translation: CARGGRDYEQYF.

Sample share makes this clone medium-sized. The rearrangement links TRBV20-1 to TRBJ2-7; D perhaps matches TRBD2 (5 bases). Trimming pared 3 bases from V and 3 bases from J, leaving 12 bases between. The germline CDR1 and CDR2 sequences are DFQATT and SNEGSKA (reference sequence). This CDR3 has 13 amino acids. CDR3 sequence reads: CSASGADYYEQYF. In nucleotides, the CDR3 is TGCAGTGCTAGTGGAGCGGATTACTACGAGCAGTACTTC.

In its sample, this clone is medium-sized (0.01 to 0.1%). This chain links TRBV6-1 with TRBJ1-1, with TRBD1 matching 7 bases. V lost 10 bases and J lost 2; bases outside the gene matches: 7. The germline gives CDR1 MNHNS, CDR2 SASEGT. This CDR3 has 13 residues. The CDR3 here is CANSDRHNTEAFF. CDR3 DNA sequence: TGTGCCAACTCGGACAGGCACAACACTGAAGCTTTCTTT.

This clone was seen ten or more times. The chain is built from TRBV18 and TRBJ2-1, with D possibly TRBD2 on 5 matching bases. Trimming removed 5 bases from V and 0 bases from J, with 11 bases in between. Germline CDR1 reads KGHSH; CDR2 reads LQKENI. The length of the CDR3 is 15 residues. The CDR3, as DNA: TGTGCCAGCTCATCACTAGTTAGCTCCTACAATGAGCAGTTCTTC. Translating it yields CASSSLVSSYNEQFF.

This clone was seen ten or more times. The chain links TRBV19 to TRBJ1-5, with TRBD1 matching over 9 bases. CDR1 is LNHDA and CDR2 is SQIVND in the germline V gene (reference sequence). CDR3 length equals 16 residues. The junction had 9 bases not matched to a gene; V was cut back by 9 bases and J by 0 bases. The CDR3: CASTPGQGRSNQPQHF. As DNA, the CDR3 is TGTGCCAGCACCCCCGGACAGGGGCGTAGCAATCAGCCCCAGCATTTT.

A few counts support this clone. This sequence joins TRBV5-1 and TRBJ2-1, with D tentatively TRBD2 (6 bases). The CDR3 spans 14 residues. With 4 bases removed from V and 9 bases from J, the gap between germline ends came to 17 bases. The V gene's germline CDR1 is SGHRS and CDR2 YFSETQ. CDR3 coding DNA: TGCGCCAGCAGCGTGAACGGGGGACTGAGTGAGCAGTTCTTC. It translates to CASSVNGGLSEQFF.

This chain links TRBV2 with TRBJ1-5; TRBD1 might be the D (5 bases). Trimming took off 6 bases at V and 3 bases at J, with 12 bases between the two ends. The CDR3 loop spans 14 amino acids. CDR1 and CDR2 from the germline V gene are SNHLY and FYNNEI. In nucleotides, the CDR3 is TGTGCCAGCAGCCCGGGGCCAGACAATCAGCCCCAGCATTTT. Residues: CASSPGPDNQPQHF.

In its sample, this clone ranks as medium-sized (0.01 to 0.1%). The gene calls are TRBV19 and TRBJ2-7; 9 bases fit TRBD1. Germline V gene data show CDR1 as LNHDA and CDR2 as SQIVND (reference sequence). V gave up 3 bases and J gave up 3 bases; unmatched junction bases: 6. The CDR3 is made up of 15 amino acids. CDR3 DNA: TGTGCCAGTAGTATTATCACAGGGGGCTACTACGAGCAGTACTTC. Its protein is CASSIITGGYYEQYF. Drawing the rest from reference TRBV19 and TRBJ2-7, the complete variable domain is DGGITQSPKYLFRKEGQNVTLSCEQNLNHDAMYWYRQDPGQGLRLIYYSQIVNDFQKGDIAEGYSVSREKKESFPLTVTSAQKNPTAFYLCASSIITGGYYEQYFGPGTRLTVT.

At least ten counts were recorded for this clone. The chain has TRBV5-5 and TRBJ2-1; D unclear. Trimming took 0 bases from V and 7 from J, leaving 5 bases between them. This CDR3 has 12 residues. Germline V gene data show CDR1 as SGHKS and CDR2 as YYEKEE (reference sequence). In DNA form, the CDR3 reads TGTGCCAGCAGCTTGGAGGAGAATGAGCAGTTCTTC. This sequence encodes CASSLEENEQFF.

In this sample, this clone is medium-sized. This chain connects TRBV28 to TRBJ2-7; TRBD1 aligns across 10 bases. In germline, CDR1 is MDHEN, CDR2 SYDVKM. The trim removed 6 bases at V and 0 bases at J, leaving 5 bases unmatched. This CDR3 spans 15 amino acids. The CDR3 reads CASRRDRGFSYEQYF. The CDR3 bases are TGTGCCAGCAGGAGGGACAGGGGATTCTCCTACGAGCAGTACTTC.

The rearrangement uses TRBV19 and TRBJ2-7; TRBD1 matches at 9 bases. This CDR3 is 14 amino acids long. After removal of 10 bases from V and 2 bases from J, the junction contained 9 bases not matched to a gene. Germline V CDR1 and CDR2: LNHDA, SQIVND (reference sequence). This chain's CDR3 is CATRDRENPYEQYF. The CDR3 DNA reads TGTGCCACCCGGGACAGGGAAAACCCCTACGAGCAGTACTTC.

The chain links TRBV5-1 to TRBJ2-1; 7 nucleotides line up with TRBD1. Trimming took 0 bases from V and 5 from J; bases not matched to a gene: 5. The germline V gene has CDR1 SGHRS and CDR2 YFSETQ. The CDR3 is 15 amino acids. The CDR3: CASSLVQGINNEQFF. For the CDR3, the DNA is TGCGCCAGCAGCTTGGTACAGGGGATTAACAATGAGCAGTTCTTC.

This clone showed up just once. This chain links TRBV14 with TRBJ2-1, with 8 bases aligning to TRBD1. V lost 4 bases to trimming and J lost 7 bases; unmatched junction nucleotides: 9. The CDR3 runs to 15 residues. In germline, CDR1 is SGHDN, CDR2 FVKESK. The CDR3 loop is CASSPRVQGVNEQFF. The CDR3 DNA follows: TGTGCCAGCAGCCCCCGGGTACAGGGGGTGAATGAGCAGTTCTTC.

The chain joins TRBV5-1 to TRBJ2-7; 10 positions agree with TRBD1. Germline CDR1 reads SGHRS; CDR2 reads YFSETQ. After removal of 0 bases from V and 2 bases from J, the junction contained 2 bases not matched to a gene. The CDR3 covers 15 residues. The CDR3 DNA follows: TGCGCCAGCAGCTTGGGGGGACAGGGGACCTACGAGCAGTACTTC. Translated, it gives CASSLGGQGTYEQYF.

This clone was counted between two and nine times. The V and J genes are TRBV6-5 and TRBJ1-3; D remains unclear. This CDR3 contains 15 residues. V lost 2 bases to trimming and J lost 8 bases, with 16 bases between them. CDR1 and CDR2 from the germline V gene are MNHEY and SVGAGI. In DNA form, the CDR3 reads TGTGCCAGCAGTTACCCCGGACGGTATGGGGACACCATATATTTT. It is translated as CASSYPGRYGDTIYF.

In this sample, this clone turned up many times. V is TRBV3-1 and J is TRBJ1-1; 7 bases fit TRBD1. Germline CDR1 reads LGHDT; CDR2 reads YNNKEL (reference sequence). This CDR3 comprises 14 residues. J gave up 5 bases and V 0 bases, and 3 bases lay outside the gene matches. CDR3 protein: CASSQDRGWTEAFF. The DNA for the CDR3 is TGTGCCAGCAGCCAAGACAGGGGGTGGACTGAAGCTTTCTTT.

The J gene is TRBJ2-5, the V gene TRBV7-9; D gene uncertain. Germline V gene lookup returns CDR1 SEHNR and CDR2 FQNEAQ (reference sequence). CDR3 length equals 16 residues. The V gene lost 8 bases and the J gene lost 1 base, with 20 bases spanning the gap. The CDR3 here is CASPPSGFSFQETQYF. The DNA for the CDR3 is TGTGCCAGCCCTCCTTCGGGTTTTAGCTTCCAAGAGACCCAGTACTTC.

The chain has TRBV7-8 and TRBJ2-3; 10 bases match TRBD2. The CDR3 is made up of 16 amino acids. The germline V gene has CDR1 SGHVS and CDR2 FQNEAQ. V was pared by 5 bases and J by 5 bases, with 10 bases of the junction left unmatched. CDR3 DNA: TGTGCCAGCAGCCGTGGAGCGGGGGGGGCCAAAGATACGCAGTATTTT. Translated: CASSRGAGGAKDTQYF.

The CDR3 loop reads CASNSPGHQANYGYTF. The CDR3 nucleotides read TGTGCCAGCAACTCGCCGGGACACCAAGCTAACTATGGCTACACCTTC. V usage is TRBV5-4 and J usage is TRBJ1-2, with TRBD1 as a possible D gene (6 bases). V was clipped by 6 bases and J by 0 bases, with 18 bases between them. The germline V gene encodes CDR1 SGHNT and CDR2 YYREEE (reference sequence). The CDR3 extends over 16 amino acids.

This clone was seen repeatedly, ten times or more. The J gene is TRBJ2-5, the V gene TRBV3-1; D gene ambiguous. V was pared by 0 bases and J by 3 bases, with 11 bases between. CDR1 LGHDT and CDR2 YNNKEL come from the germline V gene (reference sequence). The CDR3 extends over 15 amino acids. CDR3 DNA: TGTGCCAGCAGCCAAGATGTTGGCGCAGAAGAGACCCAGTACTTC. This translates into CASSQDVGAEETQYF.

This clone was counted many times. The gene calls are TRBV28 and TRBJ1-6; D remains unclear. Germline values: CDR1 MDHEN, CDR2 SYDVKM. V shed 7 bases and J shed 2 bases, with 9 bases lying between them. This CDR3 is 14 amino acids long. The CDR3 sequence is CASNSLPYNSPLHF. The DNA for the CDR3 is TGTGCCAGCAACAGTCTGCCCTATAATTCACCCCTCCACTTT.

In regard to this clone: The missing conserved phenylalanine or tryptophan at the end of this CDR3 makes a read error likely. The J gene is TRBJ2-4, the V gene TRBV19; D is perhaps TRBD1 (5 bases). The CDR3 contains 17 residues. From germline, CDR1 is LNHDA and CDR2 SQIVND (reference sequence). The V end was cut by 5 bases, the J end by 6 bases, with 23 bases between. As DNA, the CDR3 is TGTGCCAGTAGTCTGCTTCCTATAGGGGCCGAGGCAAACATTCAGTACCTC. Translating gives CASSLLPIGAEANIQYL.

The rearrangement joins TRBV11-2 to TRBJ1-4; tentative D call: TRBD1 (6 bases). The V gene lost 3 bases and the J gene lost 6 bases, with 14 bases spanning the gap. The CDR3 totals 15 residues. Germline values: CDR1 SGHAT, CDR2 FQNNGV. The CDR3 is CASSLWGAGDEKLFF. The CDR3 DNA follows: TGTGCCAGCAGCTTGTGGGGGGCAGGTGATGAAAAACTGTTTTTT.

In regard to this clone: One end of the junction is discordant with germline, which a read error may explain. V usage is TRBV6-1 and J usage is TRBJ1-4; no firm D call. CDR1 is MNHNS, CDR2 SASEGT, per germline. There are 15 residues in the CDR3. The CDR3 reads CASSDVLGPDERLFF. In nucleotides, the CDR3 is TGTGCCAGCAGTGATGTATTGGGTCCGGATGAAAGACTGTTTTTT.

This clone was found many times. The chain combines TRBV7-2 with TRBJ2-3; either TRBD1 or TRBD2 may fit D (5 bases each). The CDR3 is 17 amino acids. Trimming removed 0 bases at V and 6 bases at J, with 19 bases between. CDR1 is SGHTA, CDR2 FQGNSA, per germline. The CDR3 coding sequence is TGTGCCAGCAGCTTAGCGGTCGGGACGGCCATCTTGGATACGCAGTATTTT. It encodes CASSLAVGTAILDTQYF.